The source of this T cell receptor beta chain is a study of blood T cells in healthy people across ages (dated by TCRdb to 2015 to 2017). Regarding the research as a whole: In model experiments, roughly one uniquely barcoded TCR beta cDNA molecule per two T cells was captured by template switching. Age-related changes in TCR beta repertoire diversity were measured in the study by deep sequencing normalized with unique cDNA molecular identifiers. Four age groups were formed from the donors: young (average about 16 years), middle-aged (around 37), aged (around 68) and long-lived (roughly 88). To avoid experimental bias, donors of different ages were spread randomly across the sequencing lanes. Two additional independent replicas of 1 million unique cDNA reads from the same blood draw were analyzed for two donors (one aged 18 to 30 and one aged 80 or older). Study-wide conclusions, independent of this receptor: Conclusive comparison of naive and antigen-experienced compartments was prevented by the profiling of bulk unsorted PBMCs. Observed TCR beta diversity per million T cells fell roughly linearly with age, and a significant reduction was already apparent by age about 36. The CMV infection status of donors was not known, potentially confounding age-related changes in expanded clonotypes. Total diversity estimates from one million sequenced T cells were considered lower bounds and underestimates. A strong correlation was found between observed TCR beta diversity and the percentage of naive T cells measured by flow cytometry. Compared with the aged group, the long-lived group had more naive CD4+ T cells, fewer expanded clones and increased TCR diversity, suggesting age selection.

Receptor libraries were prepared by 5' RACE. Sequencer: Illumina HiSeq 2500. A second roughly 6 to 12 cycle PCR used a sample-barcoded 5' primer and a J-beta primer mix. Each TCR beta cDNA molecule received a unique molecular identifier from a template-switch 5' adaptor carrying 12 random nucleotides. Each sample yielded at least 2.5 million CDR3-containing paired-end reads. First-strand cDNA was synthesized from all RNA with the Mint cDNA synthesis kit, primed by a TRBC-specific oligonucleotide. After uracil-DNA glycosylase treatment, a first 18-cycle PCR used universal primers M1SS and BC2_uni_R on all cDNA. Per the source publication's procedure: For normalization, 1 million high-quality reads were randomly selected from each sample, with every read carrying a distinct molecular identifier. Reads sharing molecular identifiers were discarded rather than binned into consensus sequences. MiTCR, run with a Q25 quality threshold and the strictest error-elimination algorithm, handled CDR3 identification, clonotype clustering and error correction. A nonparametric unseen species model with Euler transformation was used to estimate lower-bound total TCR beta diversity. Through fastp at Q25 and MiXCR, TCRdb rebuilt clones from the public reads, retaining in-frame beta chains. Rows merge per CDR3 protein into single entries with the most common DNA and genes. TCRdb, not the authors, supplied the V and J calls. This sample lists about 680,000 distinct CDR3 sequences; about half were detected once. Roughly a third of the sample comes from the top ten.

In the case of this clonotype: Its antigen is still unknown. Nothing much larger sits one base from this clone, and base qualities are not available.

Including the terminal cysteine and phenylalanine, the CDR3 comprises 16 residues. The retained sequence is limited to the CDR3, 48 bases, with the frame set at the first base. A distance of 18 bases separates the germline ends of V and J, which lose 4 bases and 2 bases respectively. CDR1 SGHTA and CDR2 FQGNSA were looked up in the germline V gene. The donors were about 40 Caucasian individuals from Russia, aged 6 to 90 years, who were systemically healthy. Roughly 11 milliliters of peripheral blood were drawn from each donor into EDTA-treated Vacutainer tubes. Ficoll-Paque density-gradient centrifugation was used to isolate PBMCs, with at least 6.5 million per sample. Total RNA was extracted from PBMCs with Trizol reagent, with at least 5.5 micrograms obtained per sample. For every donor, flow cytometry on a PBMC aliquot measured the percentage of naive CD45RAhigh/CD27high T cells.

The rearrangement combines TRBV7-2 with TRBJ2-7; the best D guess is TRBD1, with 6 bases matching. Source material: blood. The sequence came from a woman aged 60-70 years in good health. The DNA sequence is given as TGTGCCAGCAGCTCTAGGAGAGCGAGGGGGACCTACGAGCAGTACTTC. Its product reads: CASSSRRARGTYEQYF.